A single sample gave rise to the 28 T cell receptor beta chains below, sequenced in a study of T-cell reconstitution after alpha-beta-depleted transplantation in children. Library preparation (for TCRbeta) was performed with unique molecular identifiers. TCRdb reprocessed the PCR reads with MiXCR, giving one entry per CDR3 protein. The repertoire includes under 250,000 distinct CDR3 sequences, approximately 15% of them detected once, and about 41% sits in the top ten. The sequencing used PBMCs, mostly from graft donor cells, collected 360 days after TCRalphabeta/CD19-depleted stem cell transplant. Source of these receptors: a male patient aged 2-15 years who had a stem cell transplant for acute lymphoblastic leukemia, so the T cells may come from the graft donor.

The J gene is TRBJ1-2, the V gene TRBV30, with a possible D match to TRBD1 (5 bases). V gave up 0 bases and J gave up 1 base, with 15 bases separating them. The CDR3 runs to 16 residues. The germline gives CDR1 GTSNPN, CDR2 SVGIG (reference sequence). The CDR3 loop is CAWSVLWGSVNYGYTF. In DNA form, the CDR3 reads TGTGCCTGGAGTGTACTTTGGGGGAGTGTTAACTATGGCTACACCTTC.

This chain connects TRBV24-1 to TRBJ2-3, with D possibly being TRBD2 (6 bases). Germline V gives CDR1 KGHDR, CDR2 SFDVKD. The CDR3 runs to 15 residues. Trimming took 4 bases from V and 5 from J, leaving 15 bases between them. Written as DNA, the CDR3 is TGTGCCACCAGTGAAGGGGACGGGCGGGGAGATACGCAGTATTTT. It is translated as CATSEGDGRGDTQYF.

This clonotype came up a few times. J is TRBJ2-1 and V is TRBV10-1; D remains unclear. In germline, CDR1 is WNHNN, CDR2 SYGVQD (reference sequence). The CDR3 totals 12 residues. V was shortened by 4 bases and J by 5 bases, with 6 bases between the two germline ends. CDR3 in amino acids: CASSAWDNEQFF. Here the CDR3 DNA reads TGCGCCAGCAGTGCATGGGACAATGAGCAGTTCTTC.

This clonotype was counted between two and nine times. V usage is TRBV7-9 and J usage is TRBJ1-2; D is unclear. This CDR3 contains 12 residues. V was cut by 4 bases and J by 7 bases, with 10 bases left in between. Germline assignment: CDR1 SEHNR and CDR2 FQNEAQ (reference sequence). CDR3 DNA sequence: TGTGCCAGCAGCTCCGGACGGGGTGGCTACACCTTC. As protein: CASSSGRGGYTF.

The chain recombines TRBV20-1 with TRBJ2-1; tentative D call: TRBD2 (5 bases). Per germline, CDR1 DFQATT and CDR2 SNEGSKA (reference sequence). The ends were cut back, 1 base at V and 0 bases at J, with 10 bases in the middle. This CDR3 comprises 15 residues. The CDR3 protein is CSARVPGSSYNEQFF. The CDR3, as DNA: TGCAGTGCTAGAGTGCCGGGGAGCTCCTACAATGAGCAGTTCTTC.

This clonotype was seen ten or more times. This chain joins TRBV28 and TRBJ2-5, with TRBD1 matching over 11 bases. The CDR3 extends over 15 amino acids. The germline gives CDR1 MDHEN, CDR2 SYDVKM. The J segment lost 3 bases and the V segment lost 6 bases, leaving 6 bases of the junction unmatched. The CDR3 loop is CASRPVGQGEETQYF. CDR3 bases: TGTGCCAGCAGGCCCGTGGGACAGGGGGAAGAGACCCAGTACTTC.

The chain couples TRBV27 to TRBJ2-1; 11 positions match TRBD2. Germline-derived CDR1 and CDR2 are MNHEY and SMNVEV (reference sequence). V lost 6 bases, J lost 6 bases, and 22 bases stayed unmatched. This CDR3 has 20 amino acids. CDR3 residues: CASSPPGSAGSGRALNEQFF. Written as DNA, the CDR3 is TGTGCCAGCAGCCCCCCCGGGTCTGCGGGTAGCGGGAGGGCCCTCAATGAGCAGTTCTTC.

The chain recombines TRBV7-9 with TRBJ2-1; no definite D call. This CDR3 spans 16 amino acids. V lost 6 bases and J lost 0, with 15 bases in between. Germline V lookup: CDR1 SEHNR, CDR2 FQNEAQ (reference sequence). CDR3 nucleotides: TGTGCCAGCAGTCGAACCGGACGGAGCTCCTACAATGAGCAGTTCTTC. This codes for CASSRTGRSSYNEQFF.

There are a few counts of this clonotype. The chain carries TRBV5-1 and TRBJ2-5; TRBD2 is a possible D gene (5 bases). CDR1 is SGHRS and CDR2 is YFSETQ in the germline V gene. This CDR3 is built from 16 residues. Trimming removed 4 bases at V and 5 bases at J, with 21 bases between. CDR3 region: CASSPSKAAGEETQYF. DNA for the CDR3: TGCGCCAGCAGCCCCAGTAAAGCCGCCGGGGAGGAGACCCAGTACTTC.

As for this clonotype: No conserved phenylalanine or tryptophan is present at the end of the CDR3, so a read error is the likely explanation. It is unclear where the CDR3 begins or ends on the DNA, so no DNA is shown, and the CDR3 is as TCRdb lists it. The V gene is TRBV25-1, the J gene TRBJ2-1. The CDR3 has 8 residues if both end residues are counted. Germline V CDR1 and CDR2: MGHDK, SYGVNS. The CDR3: CASSESRI.

There are a few counts of this clonotype. The chain has TRBV9 and TRBJ2-1; D is perhaps TRBD2 (5 bases). The CDR3 spans 13 residues. Trimming cost V 3 bases and J 6 bases, with 10 bases left between them. CDR1 and CDR2 (germline): SGDLS, YYNGEE. The CDR3 protein is CASSAVGVNEQFF. As DNA, the CDR3 is TGTGCCAGCAGCGCCGTCGGGGTCAATGAGCAGTTCTTC.

This chain uses TRBV5-1 with TRBJ2-3; weak D call: TRBD2 (6 bases). CDR3 length: 13 amino acids. The V and J ends lost 7 bases and 0 bases respectively, with 9 bases between them. Germline V lookup: CDR1 SGHRS, CDR2 YFSETQ. This CDR3 is CASRLASTDTQYF. The CDR3 DNA follows: TGCGCCAGCCGTCTAGCGAGCACAGATACGCAGTATTTT.

This clonotype occurred a few times. This chain joins TRBV4-2 and TRBJ1-2; D is perhaps TRBD1 (6 bases). The length of the CDR3 is 15 residues. Germline loops: CDR1 LGHNA, CDR2 YNFKEQ. With 2 bases removed from V and 2 bases from J, the gap between germline ends came to 12 bases. DNA of the CDR3: TGTGCCAGCAGCCAACATAAGCAGGGGAACTATGGCTACACCTTC. Protein product: CASSQHKQGNYGYTF.

The chain links TRBV4-1 to TRBJ2-5; perhaps TRBD2 as D (6 bases). The CDR3 is 20 amino acids. CDR1 and CDR2 from the germline V gene are MGHRA and YSYEKL. The V end lost 0 bases, the J end lost 7 bases, and 30 bases lay between the germline ends. CDR3 nucleotides: TGCGCCAGCAGCCAAGATCCTGGTTCCCGCGGGGTCCCGAATGTGGGGACCCAGTACTTC. Encoded protein: CASSQDPGSRGVPNVGTQYF.

V and J are TRBV7-2 and TRBJ2-5; no reliable D call. Germline loops: CDR1 SGHTA, CDR2 FQGNSA. The length of the CDR3 is 14 residues. V lost 1 base to trimming and J lost 1 base, with 7 bases between them. CDR3 in amino acids: CASSLVGPQETQYF. The CDR3 nucleotides are TGTGCCAGCAGCTTAGTCGGGCCCCAAGAGACCCAGTACTTC.

This clonotype was seen ten or more times. The chain employs TRBV27 and TRBJ2-7; 9 bases map to TRBD1. The germline CDR1 and CDR2 sequences are MNHEY and SMNVEV (reference sequence). V lost 6 bases, J lost 6 bases, and 6 bases stayed unmatched. This CDR3 has 13 amino acids. CDR3 amino acids: CASSRQGVGEQYF. As DNA, the CDR3 is TGTGCCAGCAGCCGACAGGGGGTCGGCGAGCAGTACTTC.

This clonotype was recorded a few times. The chain uses TRBV29-1 and TRBJ1-1, with D possibly TRBD1 on 5 matching bases. The V end was cut by 6 bases, the J end by 1 base, with 21 bases between. Germline loops: CDR1 SQVTM, CDR2 ANQGSEA. This CDR3 comprises 16 residues. CDR3 nucleotides: TGCAGCGTGGCCCGCGGGGCAGCCCAGAGGAACACTGAAGCTTTCTTT. It yields the protein CSVARGAAQRNTEAFF.

CDR3 region: CASVDSLSTEQYF. The CDR3 DNA sequence: TGCGCCAGCGTGGACAGTCTTTCGACCGAGCAGTACTTC. The chain is built from TRBV5-1 and TRBJ2-7; a possible D gene is TRBD1 (6 bases). The CDR3 has 13 amino acids. The ends were cut back, 7 bases at V and 6 bases at J, with 17 bases in the middle. Per germline, CDR1 SGHRS and CDR2 YFSETQ.

The CDR3 bases are TGTGCCAGCAGCCACAGGACGGAGGGAAACACCATATATTTT. Its protein is CASSHRTEGNTIYF. The chain couples TRBV14 to TRBJ1-3; D call uncertain. The V gene's germline CDR1 is SGHDN and CDR2 FVKESK. This CDR3 comprises 14 residues. Trimming shortened V by 3 bases and J by 4 bases, and 10 bases separated the two germline ends.

The chain has TRBV5-1 and TRBJ2-7; 7 bases agree with TRBD2. CDR1 and CDR2 (germline): SGHRS, YFSETQ. The CDR3 totals 11 residues. Trimming at V came to 4 bases and at J to 13 bases, leaving 8 bases not matched to a gene. As DNA, the CDR3 is TGCGCCAGCAGCGCCGCGGGGGTGGAATACTTC. Translating gives CASSAAGVEYF.

The chain links TRBV4-2 to TRBJ2-3; TRBD2 matches at 8 bases. V gave up 8 bases and J gave up 3 bases; unmatched junction bases: 16. The CDR3 has 17 residues. CDR1 is LGHNA, CDR2 YNFKEQ, per germline. The CDR3 DNA reads TGTGCCAGCGGATTCATGGGCGGGGGGCCAGGAACAGATACGCAGTATTTT. It encodes CASGFMGGGPGTDTQYF.

The genes are TRBV7-2 and TRBJ2-3, with D possibly matching TRBD2 (5 bases). From germline, CDR1 is SGHTA and CDR2 FQGNSA. This CDR3 contains 15 residues. V was clipped by 0 bases and J by 6 bases, with 13 bases between them. CDR3 DNA: TGTGCCAGCAGCTTAGCGCGAGGGTCGGGGGATACGCAGTATTTT. Translating gives CASSLARGSGDTQYF.

The chain links TRBV20-1 to TRBJ2-7; weak D call: TRBD2 (6 bases). V was cut by 0 bases and J by 7 bases, with 13 bases left in between. This CDR3 comprises 13 residues. Germline values: CDR1 DFQATT, CDR2 SNEGSKA (reference sequence). CDR3 nucleotides: TGCAGTGCTAGAGATGTGACCGGAGGGGAGCAGTACTTC. This translates into CSARDVTGGEQYF.

This clonotype has a handful of counts. V and J are TRBV29-1 and TRBJ2-7; D not certain. This CDR3 has 12 residues. V was trimmed by 7 bases and J by 4 bases, leaving 14 bases between them. CDR1 is SQVTM and CDR2 is ANQGSEA in the germline V gene. The CDR3 sequence: CSALGETYEQYF. CDR3 in DNA: TGCAGCGCCTTGGGTGAGACTTACGAGCAGTACTTC.

The gene calls are TRBV4-1 and TRBJ2-3; maybe TRBD1 (5 bases). Germline V gene data show CDR1 as MGHRA and CDR2 as YSYEKL. Trimming stripped 2 bases from V and 2 bases from J, with 17 bases between. This CDR3 is 17 amino acids long. CDR3 protein: CASSQQADRRNTDTQYF. DNA of the CDR3: TGCGCCAGCAGCCAACAGGCCGACAGAAGAAACACAGATACGCAGTATTTT.

The chain has TRBV5-1 and TRBJ2-2; unclear D gene. Germline V gene data show CDR1 as SGHRS and CDR2 as YFSETQ. This CDR3 is 16 amino acids long. V was shortened by 0 bases and J by 2 bases, with 11 bases between the two germline ends. The CDR3 DNA follows: TGCGCCAGCAGCTTGGCCTTATCACAAAACACCGGGGAGCTGTTTTTT. This sequence encodes CASSLALSQNTGELFF. Supplemented by reference TRBV5-1 and TRBJ2-2, the full variable domain reads KAGVTQTPRYLIKTRGQQVTLSCSPISGHRSVSWYQQTPGQGLQFLFEYFSETQRNKGNFPGRFSGRQFSNSRSEMNVSTLELGDSALYLCASSLALSQNTGELFFGEGSRLTVL.

This clonotype was picked up many times. The chain recombines TRBV28 with TRBJ1-3; D unresolved. The germline V gene encodes CDR1 MDHEN and CDR2 SYDVKM. Trimming removed 8 bases at V and 0 bases at J, with 5 bases between. CDR3 length equals 12 residues. CDR3 nucleotides: TGTGCCAGCGGCAGCTCTGGAAACACCATATATTTT. Its translation is CASGSSGNTIYF.

This clonotype occurred a few times. This chain uses TRBV29-1 with TRBJ2-2, with D perhaps matching TRBD1 (7 bases). The CDR3 contains 14 residues. Germline CDR1 and CDR2: SQVTM and ANQGSEA. V shed 7 bases and J shed 1 base, with 13 bases lying between them. In DNA, the CDR3 is TGCAGCGCCGCGGGACAGAGGAACACCGGGGAGCTGTTTTTT. It yields the protein CSAAGQRNTGELFF.